This T cell receptor beta chain was captured by sequencing in a study of metastatic and nonmetastatic thyroid tumors. Across the whole study: From malignant and benign thyroid patients, repertoires in blood and in tumor or nodule tissue were compared.

All patients were untreated before thyroid surgery. With 2 bases removed from V and 2 bases from J, the gap between germline ends came to 10 bases. Germline V gene sequence: CDR1 DFQATT, CDR2 SNEGSKA (reference sequence). The CDR3 has 13 amino acids. This clone was counted at least ten times. Its antigen is currently unknown. Original processing notes: Differences in CDR3 between clinicopathological groups were drawn on to build a classifier intended to discriminate distant-metastatic papillary thyroid cancer patients. TCRdb re-called clones from the PCR reads using MiXCR. What appears here as the V and J calls and clone size reflects TCRdb's work, not the paper's. The sample yields about 48,000 clones, less than 25% seen once. Points from the study as a whole: When malignant thyroid tumors were compared with benign nodules, TCR beta diversity was reportedly significantly higher in the malignant tumors. This held in both blood and tumor samples.

This sequence was found in a male donor with papillary thyroid cancer or a benign thyroid nodule (not recorded which). Some clones in this sample may be carry-over from other donors' samples. The specimen sequenced was blood. V is TRBV20-1 and J is TRBJ2-7; D uncertain. CDR3 coding DNA: TGCAGTGCTAGACCCGAAGCCACCTACGAGCAGTACTTC. Residues: CSARPEATYEQYF.